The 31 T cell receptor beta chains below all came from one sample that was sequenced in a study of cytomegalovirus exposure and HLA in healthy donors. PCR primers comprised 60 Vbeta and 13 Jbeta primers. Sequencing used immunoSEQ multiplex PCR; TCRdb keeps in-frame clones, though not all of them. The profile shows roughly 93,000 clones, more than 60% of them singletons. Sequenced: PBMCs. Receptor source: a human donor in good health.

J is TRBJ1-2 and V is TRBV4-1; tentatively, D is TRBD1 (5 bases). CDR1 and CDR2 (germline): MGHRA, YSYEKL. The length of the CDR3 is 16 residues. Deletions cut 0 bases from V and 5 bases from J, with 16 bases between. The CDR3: CASSQDRLRVEYGYTF. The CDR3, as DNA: TGCGCCAGCAGCCAAGATCGGCTCAGGGTTGAGTATGGCTACACCTTC.

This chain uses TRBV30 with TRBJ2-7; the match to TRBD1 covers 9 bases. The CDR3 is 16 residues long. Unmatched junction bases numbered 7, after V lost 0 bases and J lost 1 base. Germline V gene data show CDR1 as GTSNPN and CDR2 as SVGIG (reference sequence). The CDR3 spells CAWSVWGGQGSYEQYF. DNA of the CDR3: TGTGCCTGGAGTGTATGGGGAGGACAGGGGTCCTACGAGCAGTACTTC. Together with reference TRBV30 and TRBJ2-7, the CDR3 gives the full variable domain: SQTIHQWPATLVQPVGSPLSLECTVEGTSNPNLYWYRQAAGRGLQLLFYSVGIGQISSEVPQNLSASRPQDRQFILSSKKLLLSDSGFYLCAWSVWGGQGSYEQYFGPGTRLTVT.

CDR3 bases: TGTGCCAGTAGACGACGAGGCGGGACGAATGCCTCCTACGAGCAGTACTTC. This translates into CASRRRGGTNASYEQYF. The V gene is TRBV19, the J gene TRBJ2-7, with D maybe TRBD2 (6 bases). The ends were cut back, 6 bases at V and 0 bases at J, with 21 bases in the middle. This CDR3 is 17 amino acids long. The germline gives CDR1 LNHDA, CDR2 SQIVND (reference sequence).

CDR3 DNA sequence: TGCGCCAGCAGCAGGGACAGGAGCAACTATGGCTACACCTTC. It codes for CASSRDRSNYGYTF. The V gene is TRBV5-1, the J gene TRBJ1-2; TRBD1 agrees at 8 bases. Looked up from germline, CDR1 is SGHRS and CDR2 is YFSETQ. The CDR3 has 14 amino acids. With 4 bases clipped from V and 2 bases from J, the junction kept 4 bases outside the gene matches.

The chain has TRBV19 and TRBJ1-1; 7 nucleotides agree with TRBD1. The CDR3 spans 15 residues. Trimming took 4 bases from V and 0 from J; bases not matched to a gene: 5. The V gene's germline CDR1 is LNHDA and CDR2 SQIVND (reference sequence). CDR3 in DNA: TGTGCCAGTAGTACCCAGGGGGTCATGAACACTGAAGCTTTCTTT. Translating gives CASSTQGVMNTEAFF.

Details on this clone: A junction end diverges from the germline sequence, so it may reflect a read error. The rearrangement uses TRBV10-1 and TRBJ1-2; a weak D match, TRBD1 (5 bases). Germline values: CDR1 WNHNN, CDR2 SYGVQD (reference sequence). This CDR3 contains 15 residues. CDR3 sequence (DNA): TGCGCCAGCAGTGAGTCGGCCAGGGATTTTGATGGCTACCCCTTC. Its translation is CASSESARDFDGYPF.

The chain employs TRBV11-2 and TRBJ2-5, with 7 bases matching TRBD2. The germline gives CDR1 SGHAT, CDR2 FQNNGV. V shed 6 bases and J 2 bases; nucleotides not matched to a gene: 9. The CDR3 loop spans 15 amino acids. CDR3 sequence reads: CASRESGGRQETQYF. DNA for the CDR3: TGTGCCAGCAGGGAATCGGGGGGACGGCAAGAGACCCAGTACTTC. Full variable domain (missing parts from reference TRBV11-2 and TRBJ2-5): EAGVAQSPRYKIIEKRQSVAFWCNPISGHATLYWYQQILGQGPKLLIQFQNNGVVDDSQLPKDRFSAERLKGVDSTLKIQPAKLEDSAVYLCASRESGGRQETQYFGPGTRLLVL.

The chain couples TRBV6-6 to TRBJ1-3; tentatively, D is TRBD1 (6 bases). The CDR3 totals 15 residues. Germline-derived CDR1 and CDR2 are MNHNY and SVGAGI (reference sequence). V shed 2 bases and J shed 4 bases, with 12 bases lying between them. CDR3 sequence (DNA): TGTGCCAGCAGTTACCCTACAGGGCGCGGAAACACCATATATTTT. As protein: CASSYPTGRGNTIYF.

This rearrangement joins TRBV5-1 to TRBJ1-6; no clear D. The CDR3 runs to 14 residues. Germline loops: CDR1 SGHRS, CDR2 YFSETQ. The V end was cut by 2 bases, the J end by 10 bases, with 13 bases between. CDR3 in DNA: TGCGCCAGCAGCTTTAAGGCAGGAGGGTCACCCCTCCACTTT. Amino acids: CASSFKAGGSPLHF.

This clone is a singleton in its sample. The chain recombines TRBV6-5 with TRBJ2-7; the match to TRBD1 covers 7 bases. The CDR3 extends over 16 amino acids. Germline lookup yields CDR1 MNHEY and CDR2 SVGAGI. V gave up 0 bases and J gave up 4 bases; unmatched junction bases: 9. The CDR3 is CASSYSSYRGTYEQYF. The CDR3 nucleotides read TGTGCCAGCAGTTACTCGAGTTACAGGGGAACGTACGAGCAGTACTTC.

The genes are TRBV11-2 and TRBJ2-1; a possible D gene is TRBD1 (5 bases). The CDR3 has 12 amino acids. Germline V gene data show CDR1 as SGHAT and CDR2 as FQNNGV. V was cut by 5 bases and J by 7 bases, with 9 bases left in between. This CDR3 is CASSLGPNEQFF. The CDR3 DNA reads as TGTGCCAGCAGCCTGGGGCCGAATGAGCAGTTCTTC.

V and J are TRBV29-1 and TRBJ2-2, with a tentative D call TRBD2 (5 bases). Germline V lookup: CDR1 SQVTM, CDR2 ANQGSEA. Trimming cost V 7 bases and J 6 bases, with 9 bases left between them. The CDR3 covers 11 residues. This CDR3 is CSARGSGELFF. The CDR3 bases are TGCAGCGCACGGGGATCCGGGGAGCTGTTTTTT.

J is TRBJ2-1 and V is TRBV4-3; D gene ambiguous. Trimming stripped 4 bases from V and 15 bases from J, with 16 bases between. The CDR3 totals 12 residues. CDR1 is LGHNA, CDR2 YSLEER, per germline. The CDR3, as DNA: TGCGCCAGCAGCCTCAACACAACGAAGTCGTTCTTC. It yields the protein CASSLNTTKSFF.

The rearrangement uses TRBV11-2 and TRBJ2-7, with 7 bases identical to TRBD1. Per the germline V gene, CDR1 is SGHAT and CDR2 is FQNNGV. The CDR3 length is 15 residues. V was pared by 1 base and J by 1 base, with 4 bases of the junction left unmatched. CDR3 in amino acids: CASSLARDSSYEQYF. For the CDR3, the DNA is TGTGCCAGCAGCTTAGCCCGGGACAGTTCCTACGAGCAGTACTTC.

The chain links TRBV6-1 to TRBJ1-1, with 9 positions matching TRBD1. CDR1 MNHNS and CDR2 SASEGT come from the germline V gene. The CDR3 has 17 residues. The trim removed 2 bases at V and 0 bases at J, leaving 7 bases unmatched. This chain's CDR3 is CASSEPTGGPMNTEAFF. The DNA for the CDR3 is TGTGCCAGCAGTGAACCAACAGGGGGCCCTATGAACACTGAAGCTTTCTTT.

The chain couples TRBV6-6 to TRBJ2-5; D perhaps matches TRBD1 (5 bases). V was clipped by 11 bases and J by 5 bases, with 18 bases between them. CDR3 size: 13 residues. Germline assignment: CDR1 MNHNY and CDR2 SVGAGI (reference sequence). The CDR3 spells CASWGTRQETQYF. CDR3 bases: TGTGCCTCCTGGGGCACAAGGCAGGAGACCCAGTACTTC.

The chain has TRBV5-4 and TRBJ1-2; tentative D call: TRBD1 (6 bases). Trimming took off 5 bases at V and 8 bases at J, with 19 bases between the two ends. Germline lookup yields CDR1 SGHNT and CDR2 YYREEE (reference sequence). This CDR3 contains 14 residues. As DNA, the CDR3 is TGTGCCAGCAGATTCGACAGGACTGTGGGAGGCTACACCTTC. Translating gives CASRFDRTVGGYTF.

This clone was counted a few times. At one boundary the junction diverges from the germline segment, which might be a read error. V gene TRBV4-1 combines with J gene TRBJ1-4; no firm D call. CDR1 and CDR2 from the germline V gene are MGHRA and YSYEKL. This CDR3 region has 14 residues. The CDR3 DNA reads TGCGCCAGCAGCCATCCCCATCAGCGACACAGCGGGATTTTT. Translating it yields CASSHPHQRHSGIF.

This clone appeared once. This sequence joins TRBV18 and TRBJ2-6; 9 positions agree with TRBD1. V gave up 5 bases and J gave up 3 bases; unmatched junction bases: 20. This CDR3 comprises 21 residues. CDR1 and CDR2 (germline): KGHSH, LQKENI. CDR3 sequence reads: CASSMPPGQGGSLGGANVLTF. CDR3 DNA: TGTGCCAGCTCAATGCCTCCGGGACAGGGAGGTAGTCTTGGTGGGGCCAACGTCCTGACTTTC.

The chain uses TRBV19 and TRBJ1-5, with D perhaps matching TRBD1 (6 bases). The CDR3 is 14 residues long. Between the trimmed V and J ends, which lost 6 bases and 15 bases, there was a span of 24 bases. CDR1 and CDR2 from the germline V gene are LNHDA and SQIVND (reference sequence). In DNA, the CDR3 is TGTGCCAGTAGCAACGAGGGGTTGGACAGACGTTGGCATTTT. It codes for CASSNEGLDRRWHF.

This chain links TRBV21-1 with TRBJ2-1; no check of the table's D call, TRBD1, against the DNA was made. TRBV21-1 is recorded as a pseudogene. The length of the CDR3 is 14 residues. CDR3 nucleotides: TGTGCCAGCCGGAGGGGGCACTCCTACAATGAGCAGTTCTTC. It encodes CASRRGHSYNEQFF.

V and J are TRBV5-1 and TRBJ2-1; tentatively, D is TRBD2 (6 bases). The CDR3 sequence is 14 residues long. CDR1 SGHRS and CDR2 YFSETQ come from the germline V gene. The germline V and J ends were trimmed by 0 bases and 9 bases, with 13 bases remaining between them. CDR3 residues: CASSLVSGESEQFF. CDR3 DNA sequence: TGCGCCAGCAGCTTGGTATCGGGGGAGAGTGAGCAGTTCTTC.

The CDR3 region has the DNA TGTGCCAGCATGGGATGGACAGGGGAGCCCCAGTACTTC. This codes for CASMGWTGEPQYF. The chain couples TRBV19 to TRBJ2-5, with 9 bases matching TRBD1. The CDR3 totals 13 residues. J lost 9 bases, V lost 9 bases, and 11 bases had no gene match. The V gene's germline CDR1 is LNHDA and CDR2 SQIVND (reference sequence).

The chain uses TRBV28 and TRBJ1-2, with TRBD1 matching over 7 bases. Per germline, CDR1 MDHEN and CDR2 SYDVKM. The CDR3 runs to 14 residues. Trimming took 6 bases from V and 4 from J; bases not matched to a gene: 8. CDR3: CASREDRIAYGYTF. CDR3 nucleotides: TGTGCCAGCAGAGAGGACAGGATCGCCTATGGCTACACCTTC.

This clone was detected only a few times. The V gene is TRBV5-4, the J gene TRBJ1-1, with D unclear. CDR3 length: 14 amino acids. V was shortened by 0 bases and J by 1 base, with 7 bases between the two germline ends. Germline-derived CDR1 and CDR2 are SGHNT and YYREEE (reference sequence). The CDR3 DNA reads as TGTGCCAGCAGCTTGGGTCAGGCGAACACTGAAGCTTTCTTT. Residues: CASSLGQANTEAFF. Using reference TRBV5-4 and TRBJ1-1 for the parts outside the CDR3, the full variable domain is ETGVTQSPTHLIKTRGQQVTLRCSSQSGHNTVSWYQQALGQGPQFIFQYYREEENGRGNFPPRFSGLQFPNYSSELNVNALELDDSALYLCASSLGQANTEAFFGQGTRLTVV.

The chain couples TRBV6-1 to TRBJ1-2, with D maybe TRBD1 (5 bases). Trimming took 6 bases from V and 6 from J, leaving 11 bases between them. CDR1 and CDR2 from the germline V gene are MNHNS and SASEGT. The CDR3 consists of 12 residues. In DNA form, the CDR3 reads TGTGCCAGCAGAACAGGTGGGGATGGCTACACCTTC. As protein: CASRTGGDGYTF.

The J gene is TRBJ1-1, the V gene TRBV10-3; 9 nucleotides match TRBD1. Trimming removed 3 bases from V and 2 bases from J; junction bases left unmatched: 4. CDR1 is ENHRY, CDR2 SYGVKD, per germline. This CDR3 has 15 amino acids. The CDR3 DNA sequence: TGTGCCATCAGTGAACAGGGGGCGAGCAACACTGAAGCTTTCTTT. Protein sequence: CAISEQGASNTEAFF.

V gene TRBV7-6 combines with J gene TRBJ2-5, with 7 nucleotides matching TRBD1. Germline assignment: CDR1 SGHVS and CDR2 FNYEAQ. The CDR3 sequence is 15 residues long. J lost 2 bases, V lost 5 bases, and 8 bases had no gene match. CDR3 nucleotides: TGTGCCAGCAGCAAGACAGGGACCCGTCAAGAGACCCAGTACTTC. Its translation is CASSKTGTRQETQYF.

As DNA, the CDR3 is TGCGCCAGCACCTTGGGACTCAACACTGAAGCTTTCTTT. It codes for CASTLGLNTEAFF. V and J are TRBV10-2 and TRBJ1-1, with D maybe TRBD1 (5 bases). The germline V gene has CDR1 WSHSY and CDR2 SAAADI. V was clipped by 7 bases and J by 2 bases, with 11 bases between them. The CDR3 loop spans 13 amino acids.

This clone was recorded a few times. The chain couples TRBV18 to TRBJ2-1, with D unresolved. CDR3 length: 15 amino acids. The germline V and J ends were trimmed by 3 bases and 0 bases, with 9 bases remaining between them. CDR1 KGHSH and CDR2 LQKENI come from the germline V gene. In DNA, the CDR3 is TGTGCCAGCTCACCGGGCGCAGCCTCCTACAATGAGCAGTTCTTC. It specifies CASSPGAASYNEQFF.

DNA of the CDR3: TGTGCCAGCAGTCAATCCGGGACTACCTACACCGGGGAGCTGTTTTTT. Its protein is CASSQSGTTYTGELFF. This rearrangement joins TRBV27 to TRBJ2-2, with 7 bases lining up with TRBD2. Germline trimming cut 5 bases from V and 3 bases from J; bases unmatched to any gene: 9. The germline V gene has CDR1 MNHEY and CDR2 SMNVEV (reference sequence). The length of the CDR3 is 16 residues.